This is a list of T cell receptor beta chains from one sample in a study of OX40 agonist ivuxolimab in advanced cancers. Measured with immunoSEQ multiplex PCR; TCRdb has only the in-frame clones, and not every one. The repertoire includes about 98,000 clones, 85% to 95% of them detected once, and around 0.3% sits in the top ten. The sequences come from CD4+ or CD8+ T cells sorted from blood, collected in a trial of the OX40 agonist ivuxolimab. Receptors were obtained from an adult with an advanced solid tumor such as melanoma, head and neck, liver or kidney cancer. The CDR3 runs from the conserved cysteine through the conserved F or W. A D gene is named only where the DNA matches it firmly. Size is omitted from some rows. Given values are once, few, many or a class for expanded clones.

j_call: TRBJ1-4
clone_size: .
v_call: TRBV19
d_call: .
cdr3_aa: CASSTAGRRFTGGTNEKLFF
cdr3_nt: TGTGCCAGTAGTACTGCGGGGCGTCGGTTCACAGGAGGCACTAATGAAAAACTGTTTTTT

j_call: TRBJ2-2
clone_size: .
v_call: TRBV6-6
d_call: TRBD2
cdr3_aa: CATRAGVLGELFF
cdr3_nt: TGTGCCACTAGGGCGGGAGTACTCGGGGAGCTGTTTTTT

j_call: TRBJ1-6
clone_size: .
v_call: TRBV2
d_call: TRBD1
cdr3_aa: CASMPDRGRAPLHF
cdr3_nt: TGTGCCAGCATGCCCGACAGGGGAAGGGCACCCCTCCACTTT

j_call: TRBJ1-5
clone_size: .
v_call: TRBV28
d_call: .
cdr3_aa: CASSLKRGLGNQPQHF
cdr3_nt: TGTGCCAGCAGTTTAAAGAGGGGTTTGGGCAATCAGCCCCAGCATTTT

j_call: TRBJ2-1
clone_size: .
v_call: TRBV30
d_call: .
cdr3_aa: CACYRREQFF
cdr3_nt: TGTGCCTGTTATAGGAGGGAGCAGTTCTTC

j_call: TRBJ2-7
clone_size: .
v_call: TRBV9
d_call: .
cdr3_aa: CASSVGWGPYEQYF
cdr3_nt: TGTGCCAGCAGCGTAGGATGGGGACCCTACGAGCAGTACTTC

j_call: TRBJ1-3
clone_size: .
v_call: TRBV5-4
d_call: .
cdr3_aa: CASAPGLYPSGNTIYF
cdr3_nt: TGTGCCAGCGCCCCAGGGCTCTACCCCTCTGGAAACACCATATATTTT

j_call: TRBJ1-5
clone_size: .
v_call: TRBV6-6
d_call: .
cdr3_aa: CASSYSGVGQPQHF
cdr3_nt: TGTGCCAGCAGTTACTCAGGGGTAGGGCAGCCCCAGCATTTT

j_call: TRBJ2-5
clone_size: .
v_call: TRBV2
d_call: .
cdr3_aa: CASSEYTPNQETQYF
cdr3_nt: TGTGCCAGCAGTGAATACACCCCAAATCAAGAGACCCAGTACTTC

j_call: TRBJ2-5
clone_size: .
v_call: TRBV2
d_call: .
cdr3_aa: CASRQETQYF
cdr3_nt: TGTGCCAGCCGCCAAGAGACCCAGTACTTC

j_call: TRBJ2-1
clone_size: .
v_call: TRBV4-2
d_call: .
cdr3_aa: CASSRPGTERSYNEQFF
cdr3_nt: TGTGCCAGCAGCAGGCCTGGGACCGAGCGCTCCTACAATGAGCAGTTCTTC

j_call: TRBJ2-7
clone_size: .
v_call: TRBV30
d_call: .
cdr3_aa: CAWSVPGALSYEQYF
cdr3_nt: TGTGCCTGGAGTGTACCAGGCGCCCTCTCCTACGAGCAGTACTTC

j_call: TRBJ2-4
clone_size: .
v_call: TRBV6-5
d_call: .
cdr3_aa: CASSRDVGDIQYF
cdr3_nt: TGTGCCAGCAGTCGGGACGTTGGAGACATTCAGTACTTC

j_call: TRBJ2-1
clone_size: .
v_call: TRBV7-8
d_call: TRBD2
cdr3_aa: CASSLATTSGGPDAINEQFF
cdr3_nt: TGTGCCAGCAGCTTAGCGACTACTAGCGGGGGGCCCGATGCCATCAATGAGCAGTTCTTC

j_call: TRBJ2-1
clone_size: .
v_call: TRBV5-1
d_call: .
cdr3_aa: CASSPRPELLINEQFF
cdr3_nt: TGCGCCAGCAGCCCCCGCCCAGAGCTGCTTATCAATGAGCAGTTCTTC

j_call: TRBJ2-1
clone_size: .
v_call: TRBV5-1
d_call: TRBD2
cdr3_aa: CASSLLASGGNEQFF
cdr3_nt: TGCGCCAGCAGCTTGCTGGCTAGCGGGGGGAATGAGCAGTTCTTC

j_call: TRBJ1-2
clone_size: few
v_call: TRBV30
d_call: .
cdr3_aa: CAWSVGWNYGYTF
cdr3_nt: TGTGCCTGGAGTGTAGGTTGGAACTATGGCTACACCTTC

j_call: TRBJ1-6
clone_size: .
v_call: TRBV4-1
d_call: .
cdr3_aa: CASSQGSGTNSPLHF
cdr3_nt: TGCGCCAGCAGCCAAGGGTCGGGCACAAATTCACCCCTCCACTTT

j_call: TRBJ1-2
clone_size: .
v_call: TRBV4-1
d_call: .
cdr3_aa: CASSQTRTERGYGYTF
cdr3_nt: TGCGCCAGCAGCCAAACCCGCACGGAGAGAGGCTATGGCTACACCTTC

j_call: TRBJ1-2
clone_size: .
v_call: TRBV15
d_call: .
cdr3_aa: CATSRDLRSRENYGYTF
cdr3_nt: TGTGCCACCAGCAGAGATCTAAGATCCAGGGAGAACTATGGCTACACCTTC

j_call: TRBJ1-2
clone_size: .
v_call: TRBV7-2
d_call: .
cdr3_aa: CASSSQGGNYGYTF
cdr3_nt: TGTGCCAGCAGCTCTCAGGGCGGGAACTATGGCTACACCTTC

j_call: TRBJ2-3
clone_size: .
v_call: TRBV6-5
d_call: .
cdr3_aa: CASSYQATDTQYF
cdr3_nt: TGTGCCAGCAGTTACCAGGCCACAGATACGCAGTATTTT